Below, 14 T cell receptor beta chains from the same sample are listed, as sequenced in a study of T cells in Graves' hyperthyroidism and ophthalmopathy. Using RNA transcripts as the source, TCR beta CDR3 regions were amplified. The study used the HTBI primer set for a first-round RT-PCR of the TCR CDR3. TCRdb reanalysed the multiplex PCR reads using MiXCR and keeps one entry per CDR3 protein. The sample holds hundreds of thousands of distinct CDR3 sequences, 13% to 15% seen once. Sequences were obtained from blood. The origin of the receptors is a woman aged 50 to 60 with Graves' ophthalmopathy.

This clonotype was picked up a small number of times. The V and J genes are TRBV4-2 and TRBJ2-7, with 12 bases matching TRBD2. Unmatched junction bases numbered 6, after V lost 4 bases and J lost 2 bases. The CDR3 contains 16 residues. Germline CDR1 and CDR2: LGHNA and YNFKEQ. This CDR3 is CASSRQLAGGTYEQYF. CDR3 nucleotide sequence: TGTGCCAGCAGCCGACAACTAGCGGGAGGAACCTACGAGCAGTACTTC.

The table lists this clonotype with a few counts. The rearrangement links TRBV5-1 to TRBJ2-3, with 9 bases matching TRBD1. This CDR3 is built from 18 residues. Germline trimming cut 4 bases from V and 0 bases from J; bases unmatched to any gene: 12. Germline V gives CDR1 SGHRS, CDR2 YFSETQ. The CDR3 reads CASSTGDRDLGSTDTQYF. The DNA of the CDR3 is TGCGCCAGCAGCACCGGGGACAGGGATTTAGGAAGCACAGATACGCAGTATTTT.

In its sample, this clonotype was seen many times. This chain joins TRBV29-1 and TRBJ2-1; no clear D gene. The CDR3 is made up of 12 amino acids. Germline assignment: CDR1 SQVTM and CDR2 ANQGSEA. V lost 4 bases and J 6 bases, leaving 10 bases between the germline ends. Here the CDR3 reads CSVVFGFNEQFF. The DNA of the CDR3 is TGCAGCGTTGTGTTTGGCTTCAATGAGCAGTTCTTC.

This clonotype was seen more than once but under ten times. The V call is TRBV7-2, the J call TRBJ2-6; 11 positions agree with TRBD1. The V segment lost 4 bases and the J segment 2 bases; nucleotides outside the gene matches: 4. CDR1 and CDR2 from the germline V gene are SGHTA and FQGNSA. This CDR3 spans 17 amino acids. CDR3 protein: CASSSRTGGAGANVLTF. In DNA form, the CDR3 reads TGTGCCAGCAGCTCACGGACAGGGGGCGCTGGGGCCAACGTCCTGACTTTC.

This clonotype was observed many times. The chain links TRBV10-3 to TRBJ1-2, with D maybe TRBD1 (5 bases). This CDR3 region has 14 residues. V was cut by 0 bases and J by 7 bases, with 12 bases left in between. The germline gives CDR1 ENHRY, CDR2 SYGVKD. Here the CDR3 reads CAISESGRERGYTF. Here the CDR3 DNA reads TGTGCCATCAGTGAGTCGGGCAGGGAGCGTGGCTACACCTTC.

This clonotype was observed many times. J is TRBJ2-3 and V is TRBV7-3; maybe TRBD1 (6 bases). Trimming stripped 5 bases from V and 4 bases from J, with 10 bases between. CDR1 and CDR2 from the germline V gene are SGHTA and FQGTGA. There are 13 residues in the CDR3. CDR3 DNA: TGTGCCAGCAGCATATACAGGGCAGATACGCAGTATTTT. This gives the protein CASSIYRADTQYF.

This clonotype appeared many times. The gene calls are TRBV10-2 and TRBJ1-5; D remains unclear. From germline, CDR1 is WSHSY and CDR2 SAAADI. Trimming pared 6 bases from V and 7 bases from J, leaving 13 bases between. This CDR3 is 13 amino acids long. The CDR3 spells CASRRNDGQPQHF. The CDR3 region has the DNA TGCGCCAGCAGACGAAACGATGGGCAGCCCCAGCATTTT.

In this sample, this clonotype turned up a few times. The genes are TRBV19 and TRBJ2-1, with D tentatively TRBD2 (6 bases). The germline gives CDR1 LNHDA, CDR2 SQIVND (reference sequence). This CDR3 spans 16 amino acids. V gave up 5 bases and J gave up 0 bases, with 14 bases separating them. The CDR3 here is CASSLLATSSYNEQFF. The CDR3 DNA reads TGTGCCAGTAGTCTCCTGGCGACTAGCTCCTACAATGAGCAGTTCTTC.

This clonotype was detected ten times or more. The J gene is TRBJ2-1, the V gene TRBV20-1, with D perhaps matching TRBD2 (6 bases). Per the germline V gene, CDR1 is DFQATT and CDR2 is SNEGSKA (reference sequence). This CDR3 spans 15 amino acids. The CDR3 is CSQESGSSSYNEQFF. The CDR3 nucleotides read TGCAGCCAAGAAAGCGGGTCGAGCTCCTACAATGAGCAGTTCTTC.

In its sample, this clonotype was seen many times. The gene calls are TRBV28 and TRBJ2-1, with TRBD2 as a possible D gene (6 bases). Deletions cut 5 bases from V and 0 bases from J, with 8 bases between. The germline CDR1 and CDR2 sequences are MDHEN and SYDVKM. This CDR3 is built from 14 residues. CDR3 DNA sequence: TGTGCCAGCAGTGACGGGAGCTCCTACAATGAGCAGTTCTTC. Translating gives CASSDGSSYNEQFF.

In its sample, this clonotype was seen many times. The chain couples TRBV2 to TRBJ2-4, with D unclear. Germline V gene data show CDR1 as SNHLY and CDR2 as FYNNEI. V gave up 7 bases and J gave up 4 bases, with 8 bases separating them. The CDR3 runs to 12 residues. In nucleotides, the CDR3 is TGTGCCAGCAACCCGAGGAAAAACATTCAGTACTTC. Translating gives CASNPRKNIQYF.

The CDR3 sequence is CASSEPSGTGSSYEQYF. CDR3 sequence (DNA): TGTGCCAGCAGTGAACCTTCCGGGACAGGGAGCTCCTACGAGCAGTACTTC. This chain connects TRBV6-1 to TRBJ2-7; 9 positions match TRBD1. CDR3 length equals 17 residues. With V trimmed by 2 bases and J by 0 bases, 8 bases remained unmatched. Germline V gives CDR1 MNHNS, CDR2 SASEGT.

This clonotype has only a few counts. The CDR3 loop reads CASSYGVGANYGYTF. The CDR3 bases are TGTGCCAGCAGCTATGGCGTTGGGGCTAACTATGGCTACACCTTC. The chain employs TRBV5-6 and TRBJ1-2, with no clear D. Per the germline V gene, CDR1 is SGHDT and CDR2 is YYEEEE. The CDR3 runs to 15 residues. With 3 bases removed from V and 0 bases from J, the gap between germline ends came to 12 bases. Full variable domain (remainder filled in from reference TRBV5-6 and TRBJ1-2): DAGVTQSPTHLIKTRGQQVTLRCSPKSGHDTVSWYQQALGQGPQFIFQYYEEEERQRGNFPDRFSGHQFPNYSSELNVNALLLGDSALYLCASSYGVGANYGYTFGSGTRLTVV.

This clonotype was recorded at least ten times. The chain uses TRBV20-1 and TRBJ2-3, with TRBD2 as a possible D gene (5 bases). Germline CDR1 reads DFQATT; CDR2 reads SNEGSKA (reference sequence). V was shortened by 7 bases and J by 2 bases, with 10 bases between the two germline ends. The CDR3 runs 12 residues. Here the CDR3 reads CSERDHTDTQYF. The CDR3 nucleotides read TGCAGTGAACGGGATCACACAGATACGCAGTATTTT.